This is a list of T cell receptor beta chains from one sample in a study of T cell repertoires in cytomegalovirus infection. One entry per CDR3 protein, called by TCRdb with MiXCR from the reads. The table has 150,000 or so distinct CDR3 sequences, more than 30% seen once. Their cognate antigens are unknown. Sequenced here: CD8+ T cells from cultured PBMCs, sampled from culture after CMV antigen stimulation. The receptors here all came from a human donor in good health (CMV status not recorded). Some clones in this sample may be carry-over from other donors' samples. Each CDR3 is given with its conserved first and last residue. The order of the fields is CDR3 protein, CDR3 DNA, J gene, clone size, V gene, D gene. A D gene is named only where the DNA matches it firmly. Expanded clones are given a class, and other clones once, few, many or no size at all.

CDR3 protein: CASSLGQGAYNEQFF
CDR3 DNA: TGTGCCAGCAGCCTGGGACAGGGGGCTTACAATGAGCAGTTCTTC
J gene: TRBJ2-1
clone size: .
V gene: TRBV9
D gene: TRBD1

CDR3 protein: CASSFGTGDEKLFF
CDR3 DNA: TGTGCCAGCAGCTTCGGGACAGGAGATGAAAAACTGTTTTTT
J gene: TRBJ1-4
clone size: few
V gene: TRBV7-6
D gene: TRBD1

CDR3 protein: CASSEGGVLSTDTQYF
CDR3 DNA: TGTGCCAGCAGTGAAGGAGGCGTGCTTAGCACAGATACGCAGTATTTT
J gene: TRBJ2-3
clone size: .
V gene: TRBV6-1
D gene: .

CDR3 protein: CASSLKLGADTQYF
CDR3 DNA: TGTGCCAGCAGCTTAAAGCTAGGGGCAGATACGCAGTATTTT
J gene: TRBJ2-3
clone size: few
V gene: TRBV7-9
D gene: .

CDR3 protein: CATSDLAGTNNEQFF
CDR3 DNA: TGTGCCACCAGTGACCTAGCGGGCACGAACAATGAGCAGTTCTTC
J gene: TRBJ2-1
clone size: .
V gene: TRBV24-1
D gene: TRBD2

CDR3 protein: CAISEGDLEQFF
CDR3 DNA: TGTGCCATCAGTGAGGGGGACCTGGAGCAGTTCTTC
J gene: TRBJ2-1
clone size: .
V gene: TRBV10-3
D gene: .

CDR3 protein: CASSIGEWRTEAFF
CDR3 DNA: TGTGCCAGTAGTATAGGGGAATGGCGCACTGAAGCTTTCTTT
J gene: TRBJ1-1
clone size: .
V gene: TRBV19
D gene: .

CDR3 protein: CATSRWEFSPLHF
CDR3 DNA: TGTGCCACCAGCAGGTGGGAATTTTCACCCCTCCACTTT
J gene: TRBJ1-6
clone size: .
V gene: TRBV15
D gene: .

CDR3 protein: CASSLVLNTGELFF
CDR3 DNA: TGTGCCAGCAGCTTAGTTTTAAACACCGGGGAGCTGTTTTTT
J gene: TRBJ2-2
clone size: .
V gene: TRBV7-2
D gene: .

CDR3 protein: CASSFRPTVGNYGYTF
CDR3 DNA: TGTGCCAGCAGTTTCCGACCTACGGTAGGAAACTATGGCTACACCTTC
J gene: TRBJ1-2
clone size: few
V gene: TRBV12-3/TRBV12-4
D gene: .

CDR3 protein: CASSPRLAGSPDTQYF
CDR3 DNA: TGTGCCAGCAGCCCGAGACTAGCGGGGAGCCCCGATACGCAGTATTTT
J gene: TRBJ2-3
clone size: .
V gene: TRBV5-3
D gene: TRBD2

CDR3 protein: CASSLVRDTLYEQYF
CDR3 DNA: TGTGCCAGCAGCTTAGTCCGGGACACCCTATACGAGCAGTACTTC
J gene: TRBJ2-7
clone size: .
V gene: TRBV7-2
D gene: .

CDR3 protein: CASSSLWGYTF
CDR3 DNA: TGTGCCAGCAGTTCTCTATGGGGCTACACCTTC
J gene: TRBJ1-2
clone size: .
V gene: TRBV11-2
D gene: .

CDR3 protein: CASSMGQGAIEQFF
CDR3 DNA: TGTGCCAGTAGTATGGGACAGGGGGCTATTGAGCAGTTCTTC
J gene: TRBJ2-1
clone size: .
V gene: TRBV19
D gene: TRBD1

CDR3 protein: CASSQDRLTGLYTF
CDR3 DNA: TGCGCCAGCAGCCAAGATCGACTGACAGGACTCTACACCTTC
J gene: TRBJ1-2
clone size: few
V gene: TRBV4-1
D gene: .

CDR3 protein: CSVEDPASGGVGEQFF
CDR3 DNA: TGCAGCGTTGAAGATCCGGCTAGCGGGGGGGTAGGTGAGCAGTTCTTC
J gene: TRBJ2-1
clone size: .
V gene: TRBV29-1
D gene: TRBD2

CDR3 protein: CASSLVRGGNWDEQFF
CDR3 DNA: TGTGCCAGCAGCTTAGTCCGGGGGGGCAATTGGGATGAGCAGTTCTTC
J gene: TRBJ2-1
clone size: many
V gene: TRBV7-8
D gene: TRBD2

CDR3 protein: CASSLALQDKSGNTIYF
CDR3 DNA: TGTGCCAGCAGCTTAGCACTACAGGATAAATCTGGAAACACCATATATTTT
J gene: TRBJ1-3
clone size: .
V gene: TRBV7-2
D gene: .

CDR3 protein: CASSLASVGGGGGPEAFF
CDR3 DNA: TGTGCCAGCAGCTTAGCGTCGGTAGGGGGAGGGGGGGGTCCTGAAGCTTTCTTT
J gene: TRBJ1-1
clone size: many
V gene: TRBV7-8
D gene: .

CDR3 protein: CSARDLHPGWTEAFF
CDR3 DNA: TGCAGTGCTAGAGATTTGCATCCGGGTTGGACTGAAGCTTTCTTT
J gene: TRBJ1-1
clone size: few
V gene: TRBV20-1
D gene: .

CDR3 protein: CASSLRREDREAFF
CDR3 DNA: TGCGCCAGCAGCTTGAGACGGGAAGACCGTGAAGCTTTCTTT
J gene: TRBJ1-1
clone size: few
V gene: TRBV5-1
D gene: .

CDR3 protein: CASSFQGGSAEAFF
CDR3 DNA: TGTGCCAGCAGCTTTCAGGGGGGATCTGCTGAAGCTTTCTTT
J gene: TRBJ1-1
clone size: .
V gene: TRBV7-6
D gene: TRBD1

CDR3 protein: CASSFSDRATDTQYF
CDR3 DNA: TGTGCCAGCAGCTTCTCGGACAGGGCGACAGATACGCAGTATTTT
J gene: TRBJ2-3
clone size: .
V gene: TRBV11-2
D gene: TRBD1

CDR3 protein: CSALGTGTTDTQYF
CDR3 DNA: TGCAGTGCTCTCGGGACAGGAACCACAGATACGCAGTATTTT
J gene: TRBJ2-3
clone size: many
V gene: TRBV20-1
D gene: TRBD1

CDR3 protein: CASSWGYNEQFF
CDR3 DNA: TGCGCCAGCAGCTGGGGGTACAATGAGCAGTTCTTC
J gene: TRBJ2-1
clone size: few
V gene: TRBV4-1
D gene: .

CDR3 protein: CASSTIDRAHEQFF
CDR3 DNA: TGTGCCAGCAGCACTATCGACAGGGCCCATGAGCAGTTCTTC
J gene: TRBJ2-1
clone size: many
V gene: TRBV5-4
D gene: TRBD1

CDR3 protein: CASSVGRSSYNEQFF
CDR3 DNA: TGTGCCAGCAGCGTAGGGCGGAGCTCCTACAATGAGCAGTTCTTC
J gene: TRBJ2-1
clone size: .
V gene: TRBV9
D gene: .

CDR3 protein: CASSLTLDGTEAFF
CDR3 DNA: TGTGCCAGCAGTTTGACCCTCGACGGCACTGAAGCTTTCTTT
J gene: TRBJ1-1
clone size: .
V gene: TRBV7-9
D gene: .

CDR3 protein: CASSRQGFYGYTF
CDR3 DNA: TGTGCCAGCAGCCGACAGGGATTCTATGGCTACACCTTC
J gene: TRBJ1-2
clone size: many
V gene: TRBV5-8
D gene: TRBD1

CDR3 protein: CAIRGLWNTQYF
CDR3 DNA: TGTGCCATCCGGGGATTATGGAATACGCAGTATTTT
J gene: TRBJ2-3
clone size: .
V gene: TRBV12-3/TRBV12-4
D gene: .

CDR3 protein: CASSLVQEPRHEQFF
CDR3 DNA: TGTGCCAGCAGCTTAGTACAGGAACCCCGTCATGAGCAGTTCTTC
J gene: TRBJ2-1
clone size: .
V gene: TRBV7-9
D gene: .

CDR3 protein: CSVDGLAGGSFYEQYF
CDR3 DNA: TGCAGCGTCGACGGACTAGCGGGGGGCTCCTTTTACGAGCAGTACTTC
J gene: TRBJ2-7
clone size: many
V gene: TRBV29-1
D gene: TRBD2

CDR3 protein: CASSLVYRQDRAYEQYF
CDR3 DNA: TGTGCCAGCAGTTTAGTTTATCGGCAGGATAGGGCATACGAGCAGTACTTC
J gene: TRBJ2-7
clone size: few
V gene: TRBV12-3/TRBV12-4
D gene: .

CDR3 protein: CASSLSTGVYEQYF
CDR3 DNA: TGCGCCAGCAGCTTATCTACAGGGGTCTACGAGCAGTACTTC
J gene: TRBJ2-7
clone size: .
V gene: TRBV5-1
D gene: TRBD1

CDR3 protein: CASSSDNWERFF
CDR3 DNA: TGTGCCAGCAGCTCGGACAACTGGGAGCGGTTCTTC
J gene: TRBJ2-1
clone size: .
V gene: TRBV6-5
D gene: .

CDR3 protein: CASGQGEAYEQYF
CDR3 DNA: TGTGCCAGCGGACAGGGTGAGGCCTACGAGCAGTACTTC
J gene: TRBJ2-7
clone size: .
V gene: TRBV6-2/TRBV6-3
D gene: TRBD1

CDR3 protein: CASSLSGTGIGEQFF
CDR3 DNA: TGCGCCAGCAGCTTGTCCGGGACAGGGATCGGTGAGCAGTTCTTC
J gene: TRBJ2-1
clone size: few
V gene: TRBV5-1
D gene: TRBD1

CDR3 protein: CASSLYRGEETQYF
CDR3 DNA: TGTGCCAGCAGCCTGTACAGGGGTGAAGAGACCCAGTACTTC
J gene: TRBJ2-5
clone size: .
V gene: TRBV11-1
D gene: TRBD1

CDR3 protein: CAGQGYDTQYF
CDR3 DNA: TGTGCCGGACAAGGGTACGATACGCAGTATTTT
J gene: TRBJ2-3
clone size: .
V gene: TRBV2
D gene: .

CDR3 protein: CASSWGGGDTQYF
CDR3 DNA: TGTGCCAGCAGCTGGGGCGGGGGCGATACGCAGTATTTT
J gene: TRBJ2-3
clone size: .
V gene: TRBV5-8
D gene: .

CDR3 protein: CASSLRDLNTEAFF
CDR3 DNA: TGTGCCAGCAGCTTGAGGGATTTGAACACTGAAGCTTTCTTT
J gene: TRBJ1-1
clone size: few
V gene: TRBV5-4
D gene: .